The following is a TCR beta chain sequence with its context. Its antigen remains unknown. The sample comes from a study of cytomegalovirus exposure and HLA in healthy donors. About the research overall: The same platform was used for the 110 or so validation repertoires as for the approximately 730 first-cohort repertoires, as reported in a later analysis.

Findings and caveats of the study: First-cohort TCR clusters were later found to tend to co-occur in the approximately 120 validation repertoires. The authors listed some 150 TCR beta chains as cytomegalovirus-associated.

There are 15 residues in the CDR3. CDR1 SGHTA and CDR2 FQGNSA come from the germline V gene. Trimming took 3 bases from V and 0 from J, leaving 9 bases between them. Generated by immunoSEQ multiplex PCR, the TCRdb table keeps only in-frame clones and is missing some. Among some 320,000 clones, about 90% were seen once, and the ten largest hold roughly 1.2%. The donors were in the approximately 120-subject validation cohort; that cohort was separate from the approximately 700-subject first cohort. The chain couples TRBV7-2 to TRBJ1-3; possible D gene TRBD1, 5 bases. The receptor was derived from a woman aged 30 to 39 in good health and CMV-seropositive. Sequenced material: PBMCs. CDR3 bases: TGTGCCAGCAGCTTTCTCGGGGCCTCTGGAAACACCATATATTTT. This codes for CASSFLGASGNTIYF.